The 15 T cell receptor beta chains below all came from one sample that was sequenced in a study of OX40 agonist ivuxolimab in advanced cancers. Some clones are missing from TCRdb's copy, which holds only in-frame ones; the method was immunoSEQ multiplex PCR. The table lists about 75,000 clones, about 88% of them singletons, with roughly 8% in the top ten. Sample: CD4+ or CD8+ T cells sorted from blood, taken in a trial of the OX40 agonist ivuxolimab. Receptor source: an adult with an advanced solid tumor such as melanoma, head and neck, liver or kidney cancer.

This clone showed up just once. This sequence joins TRBV9 and TRBJ2-1, with D maybe TRBD2 (5 bases). CDR3 size: 15 residues. Germline CDR1 SGDLS, CDR2 YYNGEE. V was clipped by 4 bases and J by 5 bases, with 16 bases between them. The CDR3 reads CASSPGIPKHNEQFF. CDR3 bases: TGTGCCAGCAGCCCCGGGATACCGAAACACAATGAGCAGTTCTTC.

The rearrangement joins TRBV7-9 to TRBJ1-3, with 8 bases matching TRBD1. This CDR3 region has 15 residues. The V segment lost 4 bases and the J segment 0 bases; nucleotides outside the gene matches: 2. The germline CDR1 and CDR2 sequences are SEHNR and FQNEAQ (reference sequence). In DNA, the CDR3 is TGTGCCAGCAGCTCCACAGGGGGCTCTGGAAACACCATATATTTT. It yields the protein CASSSTGGSGNTIYF. Full variable domain (remainder filled in from reference TRBV7-9 and TRBJ1-3): DTGVSQNPRHKITKRGQNVTFRCDPISEHNRLYWYRQTLGQGPEFLTYFQNEAQLEKSRLLSDRFSAERPKGSFSTLEIQRTEQGDSAMYLCASSSTGGSGNTIYFGEGSWLTVV.

The gene calls are TRBV19 and TRBJ1-2; 8 nucleotides align to TRBD1. This CDR3 has 17 residues. V shed 6 bases, J shed 0 bases, and the junction held 12 bases outside the gene matches. Germline CDR1 is LNHDA and CDR2 is SQIVND (reference sequence). This CDR3 reads CASSSIRTGSPNYGYTF. In DNA, the CDR3 is TGTGCCAGTAGCTCCATTAGGACAGGGAGCCCTAACTATGGCTACACCTTC. Full variable domain (outside the CDR3, taken from reference TRBV19 and TRBJ1-2): DGGITQSPKYLFRKEGQNVTLSCEQNLNHDAMYWYRQDPGQGLRLIYYSQIVNDFQKGDIAEGYSVSREKKESFPLTVTSAQKNPTAFYLCASSSIRTGSPNYGYTFGSGTRLTVV.

The gene calls are TRBV9 and TRBJ2-3; 14 bases align to TRBD2. The CDR3 runs to 16 residues. Germline-derived CDR1 and CDR2 are SGDLS and YYNGEE. Trimming removed 4 bases from V and 2 bases from J; junction bases left unmatched: 3. The CDR3 region has the DNA TGTGCCAGCAGCCGACTAGCGGGAGGGCTCACAGATACGCAGTATTTT. Protein: CASSRLAGGLTDTQYF.

The chain combines TRBV19 with TRBJ1-2; D possibly corresponds to TRBD1 (5 bases). CDR3 length: 15 amino acids. Trimming removed 5 bases at V and 5 bases at J, with 18 bases between. Germline CDR1 is LNHDA and CDR2 is SQIVND (reference sequence). CDR3 amino acids: CASSPDVDSRYGYTF. DNA for the CDR3: TGTGCCAGTAGTCCCGATGTCGACAGCCGATATGGCTACACCTTC.

V and J are TRBV11-1 and TRBJ2-7, with a possible D match to TRBD1 (6 bases). Trimming removed 5 bases from V and 6 bases from J, with 17 bases in between. The CDR3 consists of 14 residues. Germline lookup yields CDR1 SGHAT and CDR2 FQDESV (reference sequence). The CDR3 coding sequence is TGTGCCAGCAGCCCCAGGGGCAGTCCGATCGAGCAGTACTTC. It is translated as CASSPRGSPIEQYF.

This clone is a singleton in its sample. The chain recombines TRBV11-1 with TRBJ1-2, with D unclear. Germline V gene sequence: CDR1 SGHAT, CDR2 FQDESV (reference sequence). Trimming shortened V by 0 bases and J by 2 bases, and 4 bases separated the two germline ends. CDR3 size: 13 residues. The CDR3 DNA sequence: TGTGCCAGCAGCTTAGCGGGCAACTATGGCTACACCTTC. Translation gives CASSLAGNYGYTF.

The chain joins TRBV10-3 to TRBJ1-2, with TRBD1 as a possible D gene (6 bases). In germline, CDR1 is ENHRY, CDR2 SYGVKD. This CDR3 comprises 13 residues. Between the trimmed V and J ends, which lost 3 bases and 4 bases, there was a span of 9 bases. The CDR3 DNA reads as TGTGCCATCAGTGAACAGGACAGCTATGGCTACACCTTC. Translating gives CAISEQDSYGYTF.

The chain uses TRBV5-4 and TRBJ1-2; D is ambiguous. Trimming left V 2 bases short and J 4 bases short, with 3 bases between. CDR1 SGHNT and CDR2 YYREEE come from the germline V gene (reference sequence). This CDR3 has 11 residues. The CDR3: CASSLGYGYTF. The DNA for the CDR3 is TGTGCCAGCAGCTTAGGCTATGGCTACACCTTC.

This clone showed up just once. The chain links TRBV18 to TRBJ1-1, with TRBD1 as a possible D gene (5 bases). The CDR3 runs to 16 residues. The V gene lost 3 bases and the J gene lost 1 base, with 15 bases spanning the gap. Germline values: CDR1 KGHSH, CDR2 LQKENI. The CDR3 DNA reads TGTGCCAGCTCACCGTATATGTGGGGGGAGAACACTGAAGCTTTCTTT. Protein product: CASSPYMWGENTEAFF.

The chain carries TRBV10-3 and TRBJ2-1; no clear D gene. V dropped 2 bases and J dropped 9 bases, with 5 bases sitting between them. Looked up from germline, CDR1 is ENHRY and CDR2 is SYGVKD. The CDR3 spans 11 residues. The CDR3 nucleotides are TGTGCCATCAGTGAGCCTAGTGAGCAGTTCTTC. This codes for CAISEPSEQFF.

The chain uses TRBV6-6 and TRBJ1-6; D not resolved. The CDR3 is 16 amino acids. V lost 0 bases and J lost 7, with 13 bases in between. Looked up from germline, CDR1 is MNHNY and CDR2 is SVGAGI (reference sequence). Here the CDR3 reads CASSYSRPGENSPLHF. CDR3 sequence (DNA): TGTGCCAGCAGTTACTCCCGGCCGGGCGAGAATTCACCCCTCCACTTT.

The table lists this clone with a few counts. The chain recombines TRBV6-5 with TRBJ1-1; D unresolved. Germline CDR1 reads MNHEY; CDR2 reads SVGAGI. V was cut by 5 bases and J by 1 base, with 11 bases left in between. This CDR3 spans 14 amino acids. CDR3 DNA sequence: TGTGCCAGCAGTGGCCGGACGGGGAACACTGAAGCTTTCTTT. It translates to CASSGRTGNTEAFF.

The chain links TRBV28 to TRBJ1-3; the match to TRBD1 covers 9 bases. The germline V gene has CDR1 MDHEN and CDR2 SYDVKM. V trimming: 4 bases; J trimming: 7 bases; junction bases outside the gene matches: 17. This CDR3 contains 18 residues. CDR3 sequence (DNA): TGTGCCAGCAGTTCTCCGGGACAGGGAGCTCTTCTGGGGAACACCATATATTTT. The encoded protein is CASSSPGQGALLGNTIYF.

The chain has TRBV19 and TRBJ1-1; 9 nucleotides match TRBD1. This CDR3 spans 14 amino acids. V lost 11 bases, J lost 3 bases, and 10 bases stayed unmatched. Germline V gene lookup returns CDR1 LNHDA and CDR2 SQIVND (reference sequence). For the CDR3, the DNA is TGTGCCGCAAACAGGGGGCCCAGGGACACTGAAGCTTTCTTT. Protein: CAANRGPRDTEAFF.